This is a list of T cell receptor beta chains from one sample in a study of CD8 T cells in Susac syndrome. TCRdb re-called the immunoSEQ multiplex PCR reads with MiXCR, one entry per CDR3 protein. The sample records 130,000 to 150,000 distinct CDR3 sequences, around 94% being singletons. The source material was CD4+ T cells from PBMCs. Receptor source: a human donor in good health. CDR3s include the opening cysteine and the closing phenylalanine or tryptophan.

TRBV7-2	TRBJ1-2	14	CASSPPTKGYGYTF
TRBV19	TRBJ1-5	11	CASLGHQPQHF
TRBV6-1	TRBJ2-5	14	CASSPTRGGETQYF
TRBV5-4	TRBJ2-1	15	CASRGGGTPGDEQFF
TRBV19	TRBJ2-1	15	CASTLLAGPYNEQFF
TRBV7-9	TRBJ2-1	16	CASRQISGRVFTEQFF
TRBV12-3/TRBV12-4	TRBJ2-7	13	CASTWTGSYEQYF
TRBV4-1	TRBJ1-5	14	CASSNILRNQPQHF
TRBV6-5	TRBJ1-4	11	CAAGRNEKLFF
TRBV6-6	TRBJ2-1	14	CASSPTTSNREQFF
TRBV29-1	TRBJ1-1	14	CSVAFRGWGTEAFF
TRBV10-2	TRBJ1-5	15	CASSYVADSNQPQHF
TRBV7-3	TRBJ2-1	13	CASSPDNYNEQFF
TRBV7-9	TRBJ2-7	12	CASSKTDYEQYF
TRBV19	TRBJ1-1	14	CASSTGQPNTEAFF
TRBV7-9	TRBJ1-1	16	CASSPSGGGGNTEAFF
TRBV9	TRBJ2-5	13	CASSLTSQETQYF
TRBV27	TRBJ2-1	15	CASSLRLAGVNEQSF
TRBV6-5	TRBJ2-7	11	CASSRLWEQYF
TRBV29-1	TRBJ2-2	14	CSAYNDRNTGELFF
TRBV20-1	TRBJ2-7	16	CSARDHVAVRTYEQYF
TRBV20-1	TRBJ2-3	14	CSARVASGTDTQYF
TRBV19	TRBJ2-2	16	CASTPTGYANTGELFF
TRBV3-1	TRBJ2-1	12	CASSQGGGEQFF
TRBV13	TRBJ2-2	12	CASSRVAGELFF
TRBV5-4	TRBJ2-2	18	CASSAGTSGRARTGELFF
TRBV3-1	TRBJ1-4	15	CASSQDWQSNEKLFF
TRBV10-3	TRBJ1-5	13	CAISRQADQPQHF
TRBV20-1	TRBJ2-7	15	CSAPRLAGPRGEQYF
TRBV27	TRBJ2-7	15	CASSTGTGGSYEQYF
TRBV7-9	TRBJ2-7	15	CASSPPGRGGDEQYF
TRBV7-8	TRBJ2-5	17	CASSLVGGTGLAETQYF
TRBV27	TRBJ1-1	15	CASSGQGFGDTEAFF
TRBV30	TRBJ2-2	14	CAWTNTVNTGELFF
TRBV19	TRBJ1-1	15	CASSISPRAGTEAFF
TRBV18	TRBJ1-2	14	CASSPDSTSGGYTF
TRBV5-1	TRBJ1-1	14	CASSFGHGNTEAFF
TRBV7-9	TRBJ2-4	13	CASSHRDSNIQYF
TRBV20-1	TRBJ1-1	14	CSARGPGGRTEAFF
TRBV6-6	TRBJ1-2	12	CASRPGQGGYTF
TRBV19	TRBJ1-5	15	CASIAGTANNQPQHF
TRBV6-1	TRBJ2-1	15	CASSEVAGGNNEQFF
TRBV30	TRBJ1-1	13	CAWSGGWNTEAFF
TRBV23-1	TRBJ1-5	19	CASSQFDPIAGRGNQPQHF
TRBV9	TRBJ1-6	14	CASSIATNNSPLHF
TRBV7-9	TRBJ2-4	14	CASSSMGWENIQYF
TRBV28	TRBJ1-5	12	CASGGTHQPQHF
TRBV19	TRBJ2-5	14	CASRRTGLGETQYF
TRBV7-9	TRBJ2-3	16	CASSWGGIQYTDTQYF
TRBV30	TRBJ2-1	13	CAWDLSSYNEQFF
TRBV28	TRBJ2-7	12	CASRDSPYEQYF
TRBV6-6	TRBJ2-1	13	CARGLGLYNEQFF
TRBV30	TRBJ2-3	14	CAWSAPRRMDTQYF
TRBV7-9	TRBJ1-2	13	CASTRETNYGYTF
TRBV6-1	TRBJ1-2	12	CASSEGGHGYTF